Given below is one T cell receptor (beta chain) in context. The germline gives CDR1 LNHDA, CDR2 SQIVND (reference sequence). Trimming at V came to 8 bases and at J to 6 bases, leaving 7 bases not matched to a gene. The CDR3 has 13 amino acids. The sample belongs to a study of blood T cell repertoires in COVID-19. Study overall: Sites across the United States, Italy and Spain contributed samples from acute and convalescent COVID-19. The cDNA or gDNA used as material had been derived from T cells, B-cell-depleted T cells, or PBMCs.

Assay: immunoSEQ multiplex PCR; the TCRdb copy retains only in-frame clones and omits some. In the table there are some 110,000 clones, around 90% of which are singletons. The sample taken for sequencing was peripheral blood. This chain connects TRBV19 to TRBJ1-2; 9 bases agree with TRBD1. The receptor's source is a human donor in a cohort sampled during active COVID-19. The DNA for the CDR3 is TGTGCCAGTTTTAACAGGGGGCTTCATGGCTACACCTTC. It encodes CASFNRGLHGYTF.